One and the same sample provided the 29 T cell receptor beta chains below, sequenced in a study of cytomegalovirus exposure and HLA in healthy donors (dated by TCRdb to about 2017). Library creation used the immunoSEQ multiplex PCR assay. A mixture of 60 forward primers for TCR Vbeta segments and 13 reverse primers for TCR Jbeta segments was used in the multiplex PCR. TCRdb took over this immuneACCESS table, retaining in-frame rearrangements with V and J assigned. Such tables are incomplete; in checked studies, under half of the missing clones stem from an unresolved V gene, and the remainder is unexplained. The table for this sample lists around 260,000 clones; around 80% of them were counted only once. The ten largest clones represent around 0.33% of the sample. The sequenced sample was PBMCs. The source is a girl aged 2-10 years in good health and CMV-seronegative.

The chain couples TRBV7-9 to TRBJ2-1, with 8 positions matching TRBD1. The CDR3 is made up of 19 amino acids. The V and J ends lost 6 bases and 8 bases, in that order; junction bases with no gene match: 24. Germline V gene lookup returns CDR1 SEHNR and CDR2 FQNEAQ (reference sequence). The CDR3 coding sequence is TGTGCCAGCAGTTCTCGCCAAAGGCGTCCGGGACAGGTTAGCCATGAGCAGTTCTTC. Translation gives CASSSRQRRPGQVSHEQFF.

In this sample, this clone turned up a few times. The V and J genes are TRBV7-8 and TRBJ2-7; TRBD1 is a possible D gene (6 bases). Germline CDR1 reads SGHVS; CDR2 reads FQNEAQ. Trimming left V 5 bases short and J 3 bases short, with 14 bases between. The CDR3 totals 14 residues. CDR3 bases: TGTGCCAGCAGCGTCGGGACACCTCGCTACGAGCAGTACTTC. Translation: CASSVGTPRYEQYF. Full variable domain (remainder filled in from reference TRBV7-8 and TRBJ2-7): GAGVSQSPRYKVAKRGQDVALRCDPISGHVSLFWYQQALGQGPEFLTYFQNEAQLDKSGLPSDRFFAERPEGSVSTLKIQRTQQEDSAVYLCASSVGTPRYEQYFGPGTRLTVT.

The V call is TRBV5-1, the J call TRBJ2-3; no firm D call. Germline V gene lookup returns CDR1 SGHRS and CDR2 YFSETQ. The CDR3 loop spans 14 amino acids. The ends were cut back, 5 bases at V and 0 bases at J, with 10 bases in the middle. CDR3 sequence reads: CASSYPVSTDTQYF. The CDR3, as DNA: TGCGCCAGCAGTTATCCGGTTAGCACAGATACGCAGTATTTT.

V is TRBV2 and J is TRBJ1-2; tentatively, D is TRBD1 (5 bases). CDR3 length equals 15 residues. The germline CDR1 and CDR2 sequences are SNHLY and FYNNEI. The V gene lost 0 bases and the J gene lost 5 bases, with 13 bases spanning the gap. Here the CDR3 reads CASSEAPREEYGYTF. The DNA for the CDR3 is TGTGCCAGCAGTGAAGCGCCCAGGGAGGAATATGGCTACACCTTC.

The chain employs TRBV6-5 and TRBJ1-3, with 7 bases lining up with TRBD1. Germline CDR1 is MNHEY and CDR2 is SVGAGI. After removal of 5 bases from V and 6 bases from J, the junction contained 10 bases not matched to a gene. The CDR3 consists of 15 residues. The CDR3 sequence: CASSRTGTDKNTIYF. The CDR3 DNA reads as TGTGCCAGCAGTCGAACCGGGACAGACAAAAACACCATATATTTT.

The V gene is TRBV19, the J gene TRBJ1-5, with a tentative D call TRBD1 (6 bases). Trimming shortened V by 3 bases and J by 4 bases, and 7 bases separated the two germline ends. CDR3 size: 13 residues. Germline CDR1 LNHDA, CDR2 SQIVND (reference sequence). The CDR3 is CASSIGQNQPQHF. The CDR3 coding sequence is TGTGCCAGTAGTATCGGACAGAATCAGCCCCAGCATTTT.

The chain is built from TRBV19 and TRBJ1-1, with D possibly being TRBD1 (5 bases). The germline CDR1 and CDR2 sequences are LNHDA and SQIVND (reference sequence). This CDR3 contains 13 residues. Trimming pared 3 bases from V and 6 bases from J, leaving 11 bases between. CDR3 region: CASSMGGVAEAFF. CDR3 bases: TGTGCCAGTAGTATGGGGGGGGTTGCTGAAGCTTTCTTT. Supplemented by reference TRBV19 and TRBJ1-1, the full variable domain reads DGGITQSPKYLFRKEGQNVTLSCEQNLNHDAMYWYRQDPGQGLRLIYYSQIVNDFQKGDIAEGYSVSREKKESFPLTVTSAQKNPTAFYLCASSMGGVAEAFFGQGTRLTVV.

The chain uses TRBV7-6 and TRBJ2-1, with 15 bases fitting TRBD2. The junction had 4 bases not matched to a gene; V was cut back by 1 base and J by 0 bases. Germline V gene lookup returns CDR1 SGHVS and CDR2 FNYEAQ. The CDR3 loop spans 19 amino acids. CDR3 in DNA: TGTGCCAGCAGCTTAGGAGGGACTAGCGGGGGGCGCTCCTACAATGAGCAGTTCTTC. Amino acid sequence: CASSLGGTSGGRSYNEQFF.

The V call is TRBV6-4, the J call TRBJ1-5; TRBD1 matches at 8 bases. Germline V gene data show CDR1 as MRHNA and CDR2 as SNTAGT. With V trimmed by 5 bases and J by 4 bases, 13 bases remained unmatched. The CDR3 length is 17 residues. The CDR3 protein is CASSKPGQASWNQPQHF. In nucleotides, the CDR3 is TGTGCCAGCAGTAAGCCGGGACAGGCGAGTTGGAATCAGCCCCAGCATTTT.

The V call is TRBV7-2, the J call TRBJ2-7; 13 bases agree with TRBD2. CDR1 is SGHTA and CDR2 is FQGNSA in the germline V gene. The trim removed 4 bases at V and 3 bases at J, leaving 6 bases unmatched. The CDR3 has 16 amino acids. In nucleotides, the CDR3 is TGTGCCAGCAGCTACACGGGACTAGCGGGGTTCTACGAGCAGTACTTC. Amino acids: CASSYTGLAGFYEQYF.

As concerns this clone: Its ends do not fully match the called genes, so a read error is possible. The V and J genes are TRBV18 and TRBJ2-5; D is perhaps TRBD1 (6 bases). Germline-derived CDR1 and CDR2 are KGHSH and LQKENI. This CDR3 has 14 amino acids. For the CDR3, the DNA is TGTGCCAGCCCACCCATACAGGGTGGGGAGACCCAGTACTTC. Protein product: CASPPIQGGETQYF. The whole variable domain, filled in from reference TRBV18 and TRBJ2-5, reads NAGVMQNPRHLVRRRGQEARLRCSPMKGHSHVYWYRQLPEEGLKFMVYLQKENIIDESGMPKERFSAEFPKEGPSILRIQQVVRGDSAAYFCASPPIQGGETQYFGPGTRLLVL.

This chain joins TRBV6-5 and TRBJ2-3; D unresolved. V lost 2 bases and J lost 2, with 8 bases in between. The CDR3 is 14 amino acids. The germline V gene encodes CDR1 MNHEY and CDR2 SVGAGI. CDR3 sequence (DNA): TGTGCCAGCAGTTACCTCGGTCACACAGATACGCAGTATTTT. Translated, it gives CASSYLGHTDTQYF.

The chain employs TRBV9 and TRBJ2-3, with TRBD1 matching over 8 bases. The CDR3 runs to 15 residues. The junction had 3 bases not matched to a gene; V was cut back by 3 bases and J by 0 bases. CDR1 SGDLS and CDR2 YYNGEE come from the germline V gene. The CDR3 loop reads CASSADRASTDTQYF. CDR3 DNA: TGTGCCAGCAGCGCGGACAGGGCCAGCACAGATACGCAGTATTTT.

The chain employs TRBV12-5 and TRBJ2-1, with TRBD2 matching 7 bases. The CDR3 runs 16 residues. The J segment lost 6 bases and the V segment lost 1 base, leaving 9 bases of the junction unmatched. Looked up from germline, CDR1 is LGHNT and CDR2 is FRNRAP. The CDR3 protein is CASGLGLTSYGNEQFF. DNA of the CDR3: TGTGCTAGTGGTTTGGGGCTGACTAGCTACGGCAATGAGCAGTTCTTC.

This CDR3 is CAIPRGLGTYEQYF. CDR3 sequence (DNA): TGTGCCATCCCCCGGGGACTAGGGACCTACGAGCAGTACTTC. The V and J genes are TRBV2 and TRBJ2-7; 8 bases agree with TRBD2. J lost 2 bases, V lost 10 bases, and 10 bases had no gene match. The CDR3 contains 14 residues. Germline CDR1 is SNHLY and CDR2 is FYNNEI.

The J gene is TRBJ2-5, the V gene TRBV7-9, with 7 positions matching TRBD1. V was pared by 1 base and J by 2 bases, with 4 bases of the junction left unmatched. Germline V gene lookup returns CDR1 SEHNR and CDR2 FQNEAQ (reference sequence). This CDR3 contains 15 residues. The CDR3 DNA sequence: TGTGCCAGCAGCTTAGTCAGGACAGGACAAGAGACCCAGTACTTC. Translated: CASSLVRTGQETQYF. Looking up the rest from reference TRBV7-9 and TRBJ2-5 gives the full variable domain: DTGVSQNPRHKITKRGQNVTFRCDPISEHNRLYWYRQTLGQGPEFLTYFQNEAQLEKSRLLSDRFSAERPKGSFSTLEIQRTEQGDSAMYLCASSLVRTGQETQYFGPGTRLLVL.

The rearrangement joins TRBV13 to TRBJ2-5, with D perhaps TRBD1 (5 bases). In germline, CDR1 is PRHDT, CDR2 FYEKMQ (reference sequence). Trimming took 2 bases from V and 5 from J, leaving 9 bases between them. The CDR3 is 13 residues long. The CDR3: CASSLQGIETQYF. DNA for the CDR3: TGTGCCAGCAGCTTACAGGGAATCGAGACCCAGTACTTC.

This clone appeared once. The chain recombines TRBV7-8 with TRBJ2-5, with TRBD2 identical over 7 bases. The germline CDR1 and CDR2 sequences are SGHVS and FQNEAQ. CDR3 length: 16 residues. Losses at the gene ends were 5 bases for V and 5 bases for J; bases not matched to a gene: 14. The CDR3 is CASSKGRGLSGETQYF. For the CDR3, the DNA is TGTGCCAGCAGCAAAGGACGGGGACTTAGCGGGGAGACCCAGTACTTC.

The rearrangement links TRBV5-6 to TRBJ1-3; D is uncertain. The germline V gene encodes CDR1 SGHDT and CDR2 YYEEEE. The CDR3 contains 14 residues. The V and J ends lost 2 bases and 0 bases respectively, with 6 bases between them. The chain's CDR3 is CASSFSFSGNTIYF. CDR3 nucleotides: TGTGCCAGCAGCTTTTCCTTCTCTGGAAACACCATATATTTT.

This rearrangement joins TRBV6-5 to TRBJ1-2; 9 bases are a match to TRBD1. Trimming at V came to 0 bases and at J to 6 bases, leaving 5 bases not matched to a gene. CDR3 length: 15 residues. From germline, CDR1 is MNHEY and CDR2 SVGAGI. CDR3 DNA: TGTGCCAGCAGTTACTCGAGGGACAGGGTGAATGGCTACACCTTC. As protein: CASSYSRDRVNGYTF.

On this clone itself: In the same sample, other DNA sequences code for this CDR3. The rearrangement joins TRBV4-1 to TRBJ2-7; no clear D gene. The V gene's germline CDR1 is MGHRA and CDR2 YSYEKL. The CDR3 has 14 amino acids. V gave up 0 bases and J gave up 1 base, with 7 bases separating them. The chain's CDR3 is CASSQDPGSYEQYF. The CDR3 DNA is TGCGCCAGCAGCCAAGATCCAGGATCCTACGAGCAGTACTTC.

This chain links TRBV28 with TRBJ2-2, with unresolved D. The CDR3 loop spans 13 amino acids. The V gene lost 7 bases and the J gene lost 7 bases, with 13 bases spanning the gap. Germline V CDR1 and CDR2: MDHEN, SYDVKM. DNA for the CDR3: TGTGCCAGCACCCTCGCGAGTGGCGGGGAGCTGTTTTTT. Translated, it gives CASTLASGGELFF.

This clone was seen only once. The chain has TRBV7-9 and TRBJ2-1, with 8 bases that match TRBD1. The CDR3 sequence is 14 residues long. Per the germline V gene, CDR1 is SEHNR and CDR2 is FQNEAQ (reference sequence). The trim removed 0 bases at V and 6 bases at J, leaving 1 base unmatched. The CDR3 region is CASSLADRANEQFF. Written as DNA, the CDR3 is TGTGCCAGCAGCTTAGCGGACAGGGCCAATGAGCAGTTCTTC.

This clone was seen a handful of times. The V gene is TRBV4-1, the J gene TRBJ2-5, with TRBD2 matching over 12 bases. The CDR3 covers 20 residues. Germline V gene data show CDR1 as MGHRA and CDR2 as YSYEKL. The V and J ends lost 0 bases and 0 bases, in that order; junction bases with no gene match: 11. Written as DNA, the CDR3 is TGCGCCAGCAGCCAAGATCACTCCTGGGGACTAGCGGGCCACCAAGAGACCCAGTACTTC. Amino acids: CASSQDHSWGLAGHQETQYF.

The V gene is TRBV27, the J gene TRBJ1-4, with TRBD1 matching over 10 bases. The V and J ends lost 4 bases and 8 bases, in that order; junction bases with no gene match: 7. The CDR3 covers 15 residues. From germline, CDR1 is MNHEY and CDR2 SMNVEV (reference sequence). In nucleotides, the CDR3 is TGTGCCAGCAGTTCGCCGGGACAGGGGCAAGAAAAACTGTTTTTT. This gives the protein CASSSPGQGQEKLFF.

The genes are TRBV6-6 and TRBJ2-1; no definite D call. In germline, CDR1 is MNHNY, CDR2 SVGAGI (reference sequence). This CDR3 is 11 amino acids long. Trimming removed 6 bases from V and 7 bases from J, with 7 bases in between. CDR3 sequence reads: CASSPFNEQFF. CDR3 nucleotides: TGTGCCAGCAGCCCCTTTAATGAGCAGTTCTTC.

The rearrangement uses TRBV5-1 and TRBJ1-4; the match to TRBD1 covers 7 bases. The junction had 5 bases not matched to a gene; V was cut back by 0 bases and J by 3 bases. Germline lookup yields CDR1 SGHRS and CDR2 YFSETQ. CDR3 length: 16 amino acids. The CDR3 DNA is TGCGCCAGCAGCTTGGTCGGACAGGAACCTAATGAAAAACTGTTTTTT. The encoded protein is CASSLVGQEPNEKLFF.

Notes on this clone: The identical CDR3 is also encoded by other nucleotide sequences in the sample. The genes are TRBV18 and TRBJ1-1, with D possibly TRBD1 on 6 matching bases. CDR3 size: 14 residues. Deletions cut 0 bases from V and 1 base from J, with 6 bases between. Germline CDR1 KGHSH, CDR2 LQKENI. The CDR3 region is CASSPPDRNTEAFF. CDR3 DNA: TGTGCCAGCTCACCACCGGACAGGAACACTGAAGCTTTCTTT.

V and J are TRBV6-5 and TRBJ1-4, with TRBD1 matching 7 bases. The CDR3 contains 13 residues. V dropped 8 bases and J dropped 8; count of bases not matched to a gene: 8. The germline CDR1 and CDR2 sequences are MNHEY and SVGAGI. CDR3 protein: CASRTRGREKLFF. The CDR3 coding sequence is TGTGCCAGCCGTACTAGGGGGCGGGAAAAACTGTTTTTT.